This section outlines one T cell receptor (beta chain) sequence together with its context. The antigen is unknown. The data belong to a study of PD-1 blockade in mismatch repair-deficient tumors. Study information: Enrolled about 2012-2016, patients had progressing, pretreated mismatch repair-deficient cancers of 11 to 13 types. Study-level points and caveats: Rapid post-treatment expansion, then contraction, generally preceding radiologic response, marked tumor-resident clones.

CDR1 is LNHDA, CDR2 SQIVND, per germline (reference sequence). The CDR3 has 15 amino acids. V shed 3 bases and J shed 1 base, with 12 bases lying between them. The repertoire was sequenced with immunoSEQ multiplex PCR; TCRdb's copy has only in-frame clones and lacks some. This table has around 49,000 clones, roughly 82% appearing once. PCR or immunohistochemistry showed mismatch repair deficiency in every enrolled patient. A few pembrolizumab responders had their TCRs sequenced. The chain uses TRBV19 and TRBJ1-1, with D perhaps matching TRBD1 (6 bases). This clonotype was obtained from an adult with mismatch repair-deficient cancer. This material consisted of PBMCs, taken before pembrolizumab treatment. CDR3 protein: CASSISGAANTEAFF. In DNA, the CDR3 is TGTGCCAGTAGTATCTCAGGGGCCGCGAACACTGAAGCTTTCTTT.